These 17 T cell receptor beta chains were all obtained from the same sample, sequenced in a study of cytomegalovirus exposure and HLA in healthy donors. Primers for the PCR totalled 60 Vbeta and 13 Jbeta. Produced via immunoSEQ multiplex PCR; TCRdb's table is partial and in-frame only. The sample has under 70,000 clones; approximately 80% are singletons. Sequenced sample: PBMCs. Receptors were obtained from a man aged 45-60 years in good health and CMV-seronegative.

The chain has TRBV9 and TRBJ2-3; weak D call: TRBD1 (6 bases). V shed 2 bases and J shed 3 bases, with 7 bases lying between them. Looked up from germline, CDR1 is SGDLS and CDR2 is YYNGEE. The length of the CDR3 is 13 residues. The CDR3 DNA is TGTGCCAGCAGCGTCCAGGGGACAGATACGCAGTATTTT. As protein: CASSVQGTDTQYF.

V and J are TRBV7-2 and TRBJ2-7, with D unclear. This CDR3 has 12 amino acids. Per germline, CDR1 SGHTA and CDR2 FQGNSA. The germline V and J ends were trimmed by 4 bases and 3 bases, with 7 bases remaining between them. The CDR3, as DNA: TGTGCCAGCAGCTCCACCAGCTACGAGCAGTACTTC. Its translation is CASSSTSYEQYF.

This sequence joins TRBV25-1 and TRBJ2-1; maybe TRBD1 (5 bases). This CDR3 is 14 amino acids long. CDR1 and CDR2 (germline): MGHDK, SYGVNS. The germline V and J ends were trimmed by 6 bases and 8 bases, with 17 bases remaining between them. The CDR3 is CASSRPPDNHEQFF. The DNA for the CDR3 is TGTGCCAGCAGCAGACCTCCGGACAATCATGAGCAGTTCTTC. The variable domain in full, completed from reference TRBV25-1 and TRBJ2-1, reads EADIYQTPRYLVIGTGKKITLECSQTMGHDKMYWYQQDPGMELHLIHYSYGVNSTEKGDLSSESTVSRIRTEHFPLTLESARPSHTSQYLCASSRPPDNHEQFFGPGTRLTVL.

The chain combines TRBV15 with TRBJ1-5, with D possibly matching TRBD1 (6 bases). V shed 1 base and J shed 6 bases, with 13 bases lying between them. CDR3 length: 15 amino acids. Per germline, CDR1 LNHNV and CDR2 YYDKDF (reference sequence). For the CDR3, the DNA is TGTGCCACCAGCAGAGTCCAGGGGACCGCTCAGCCCCAGCATTTT. Protein product: CATSRVQGTAQPQHF.

The V call is TRBV6-1, the J call TRBJ1-3; D is undetermined. Trimming pared 8 bases from V and 4 bases from J, leaving 12 bases between. The germline V gene encodes CDR1 MNHNS and CDR2 SASEGT. The CDR3 totals 13 residues. The CDR3 here is CASRLGRGNTIYF. The CDR3 DNA sequence: TGTGCCAGCCGGCTGGGGAGAGGAAACACCATATATTTT.

The chain has TRBV4-2 and TRBJ2-3; 11 bases align to TRBD2. Germline lookup yields CDR1 LGHNA and CDR2 YNFKEQ. The V gene end was trimmed by 1 base and the J gene end by 2 bases; junction bases not matched to a gene: 8. CDR3 size: 18 residues. The CDR3 region is CASSQVPGLAAYTDTQYF. In nucleotides, the CDR3 is TGTGCCAGCAGCCAAGTCCCGGGACTAGCGGCCTACACAGATACGCAGTATTTT.

This clone showed up just once. The CDR3 DNA follows: TGTGCCTGGAGGAAGGGACAGGGGACGAATGAAAAACTGTTTTTT. Translation: CAWRKGQGTNEKLFF. V is TRBV30 and J is TRBJ1-4; 10 bases line up with TRBD1. Germline CDR1 GTSNPN, CDR2 SVGIG (reference sequence). The CDR3 runs to 15 residues. Trimming took 3 bases from V and 5 from J; bases not matched to a gene: 6.

CDR3 residues: CSVQDWDLYEQYF. DNA of the CDR3: TGCAGCGTTCAGGACTGGGACTTATACGAGCAGTACTTC. The gene calls are TRBV29-1 and TRBJ2-7, with D perhaps matching TRBD2 (6 bases). Germline assignment: CDR1 SQVTM and CDR2 ANQGSEA. Deletions cut 5 bases from V and 4 bases from J, with 15 bases between. The CDR3 extends over 13 amino acids.

This chain connects TRBV7-2 to TRBJ2-2, with 9 bases matching TRBD1. V dropped 3 bases and J dropped 4; count of bases not matched to a gene: 15. The CDR3 is 19 residues long. CDR1 SGHTA and CDR2 FQGNSA come from the germline V gene. CDR3: CASSLFGDRALLGTGELFF. CDR3 nucleotide sequence: TGTGCCAGCAGCTTGTTTGGGGACAGGGCCCTCCTAGGCACCGGGGAGCTGTTTTTT.

The chain carries TRBV5-1 and TRBJ1-1; weak D call: TRBD1 (6 bases). The V end was cut by 4 bases, the J end by 1 base, with 11 bases between. CDR3 size: 14 residues. Germline assignment: CDR1 SGHRS and CDR2 YFSETQ. The CDR3 region is CASSAGTTNTEAFF. The CDR3 nucleotides are TGCGCCAGCAGCGCCGGGACAACGAACACTGAAGCTTTCTTT.

The CDR3 reads CASSYILNEQFF. In DNA form, the CDR3 reads TGTGCCAGCAGTTACATCCTAAATGAGCAGTTCTTC. The chain couples TRBV6-6 to TRBJ2-1, with unresolved D. Germline V gene lookup returns CDR1 MNHNY and CDR2 SVGAGI (reference sequence). The CDR3 consists of 12 residues. V was clipped by 2 bases and J by 7 bases, with 6 bases between them.

This clone showed up just once. The rearrangement links TRBV7-3 to TRBJ2-2; D is possibly TRBD2 (6 bases). CDR3 length: 15 residues. V was shortened by 0 bases and J by 5 bases, with 10 bases between the two germline ends. The germline V gene encodes CDR1 SGHTA and CDR2 FQGTGA. The CDR3 coding sequence is TGTGCCAGCAGCTTAACGTTTCGGGGGACCGGGGAGCTGTTTTTT. It translates to CASSLTFRGTGELFF. The whole variable domain, filled in from reference TRBV7-3 and TRBJ2-2, reads GAGVSQTPSNKVTEKGKYVELRCDPISGHTALYWYRQSLGQGPEFLIYFQGTGAADDSGLPNDRFFAVRPEGSVSTLKIQRTERGDSAVYLCASSLTFRGTGELFFGEGSRLTVL.

The chain recombines TRBV5-8 with TRBJ2-3, with TRBD2 matching 7 bases. Germline lookup yields CDR1 SGHTS and CDR2 YDEGEE. V was pared by 5 bases and J by 3 bases, with 3 bases of the junction left unmatched. The CDR3 extends over 13 amino acids. The CDR3 region is CASRSSGTDTQYF. The CDR3 DNA is TGTGCCAGCAGGTCTAGCGGAACAGATACGCAGTATTTT.

V gene TRBV29-1 combines with J gene TRBJ2-7; the D gene is possibly TRBD1 (6 bases). Trimming removed 5 bases from V and 6 bases from J, with 14 bases in between. Germline V gene data show CDR1 as SQVTM and CDR2 as ANQGSEA. The CDR3 totals 12 residues. The CDR3 spells CSVRSGVSEQYF. CDR3 nucleotide sequence: TGCAGCGTTCGTTCAGGGGTCAGCGAGCAGTACTTC.

This clone was recorded only once. The chain is built from TRBV6-1 and TRBJ1-3; the match to TRBD1 covers 9 bases. This CDR3 is built from 17 residues. Germline values: CDR1 MNHNS, CDR2 SASEGT. V lost 2 bases and J lost 4; bases outside the gene matches: 9. CDR3 residues: CASSEFLGTGYGNTIYF. CDR3 coding DNA: TGTGCCAGCAGTGAATTTTTAGGGACAGGGTACGGAAACACCATATATTTT.

The genes are TRBV6-5 and TRBJ1-2; D perhaps matches TRBD1 (5 bases). The CDR3 runs to 14 residues. Germline V gene sequence: CDR1 MNHEY, CDR2 SVGAGI. V lost 2 bases to trimming and J lost 4 bases, with 11 bases between them. CDR3 nucleotide sequence: TGTGCCAGCAGTTACGGTCAGGGTGGCTATGGCTACACCTTC. As protein: CASSYGQGGYGYTF.

This chain joins TRBV7-2 and TRBJ2-1, with TRBD1 as a possible D gene (6 bases). The CDR3 has 15 residues. V gave up 5 bases and J gave up 10 bases, with 21 bases separating them. Germline V CDR1 and CDR2: SGHTA, FQGNSA. CDR3 in amino acids: CASSLTTTERGEQFF. The CDR3 DNA reads TGTGCCAGCAGCCTGACCACCACCGAGAGGGGGGAGCAGTTCTTC.